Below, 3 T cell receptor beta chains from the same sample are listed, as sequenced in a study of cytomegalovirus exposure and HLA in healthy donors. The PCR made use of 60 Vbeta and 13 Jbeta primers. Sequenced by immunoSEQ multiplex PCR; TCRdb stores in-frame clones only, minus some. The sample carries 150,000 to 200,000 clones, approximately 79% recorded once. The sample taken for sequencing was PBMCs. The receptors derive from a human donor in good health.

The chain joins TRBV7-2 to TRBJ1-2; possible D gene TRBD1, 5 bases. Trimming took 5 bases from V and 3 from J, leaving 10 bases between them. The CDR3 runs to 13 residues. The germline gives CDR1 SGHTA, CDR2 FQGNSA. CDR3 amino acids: CASSPRGDYGYTF. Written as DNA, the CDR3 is TGTGCCAGCAGCCCCCGGGGGGACTATGGCTACACCTTC.

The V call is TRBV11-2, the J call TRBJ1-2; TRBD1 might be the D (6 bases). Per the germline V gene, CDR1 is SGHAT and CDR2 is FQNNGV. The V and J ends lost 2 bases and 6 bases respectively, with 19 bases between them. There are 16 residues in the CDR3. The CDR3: CASSLNKQGRPNGYTF. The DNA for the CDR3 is TGTGCCAGCAGCTTAAACAAGCAGGGGCGGCCTAATGGCTACACCTTC.

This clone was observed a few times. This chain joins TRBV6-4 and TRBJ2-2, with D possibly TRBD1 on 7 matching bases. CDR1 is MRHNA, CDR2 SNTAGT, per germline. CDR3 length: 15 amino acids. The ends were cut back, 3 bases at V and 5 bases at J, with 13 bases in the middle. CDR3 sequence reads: CASSEEGASTGELFF. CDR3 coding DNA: TGTGCCAGCAGTGAGGAGGGGGCCTCAACCGGGGAGCTGTTTTTT.